The sample holds a few counts of the clone carrying this T cell receptor (beta chain). Its specificity is not known. These data belong to a study of T cell repertoires in cytomegalovirus infection. Study-wide background: Public signatures in TCR beta pointed to CMV infection and matching HLA type.

TCRdb re-derived calls from the reads in MiXCR, one entry per CDR3 protein. The sample lists hundreds of thousands of distinct CDR3 sequences, 30% to 40% occurring once. Notes on the study in general: The study found HLA-C-restricted CMV-specific TCR beta clonotypes dominating the ex vivo response. Based on cumulative public TCR beta family frequency, carriers of CMV plus the relevant HLA were identified.

Trimming shortened V by 1 base and J by 0 bases, and 9 bases separated the two germline ends. CDR3 length equals 16 residues. Germline V lookup: CDR1 SEHNR, CDR2 FQNEAQ (reference sequence). Sequencing used cultured CD8+ T cells from PBMCs, obtained from culture after CMV antigen stimulation. V usage is TRBV7-9 and J usage is TRBJ2-2, with a possible D match to TRBD1 (5 bases). This clonotype was sampled from a human donor in good health (CMV status not recorded). Some clones in this sample may be carry-over from other donors' samples. CDR3 coding DNA: TGTGCCAGCAGCTTAGAGGGGTCTACGAACACCGGGGAGCTGTTTTTT. It yields the protein CASSLEGSTNTGELFF.